The 20 T cell receptor beta chains below come from one sample, sequenced in a study of blood T cell repertoires in COVID-19. Produced via immunoSEQ multiplex PCR; TCRdb's table is partial and in-frame only. There are over 200,000 clones in the sample; about 90% occur only once, and 2.5% to 3.5% lies in the top ten. Sequencing was performed on PBMCs or T cells enriched from blood (not recorded which). The receptors here all came from a woman in her forties or fifties in a cohort exposed to, infected with or recovered from COVID-19 (not recorded which).

The chain combines TRBV4-2 with TRBJ1-1; perhaps TRBD1 as D (6 bases). The CDR3 length is 13 residues. Germline assignment: CDR1 LGHNA and CDR2 YNFKEQ. The V end was cut by 2 bases, the J end by 7 bases, with 11 bases between. CDR3 in DNA: TGTGCCAGCAGCCAATTTGGGGGCAGTGAAGCTTTCTTT. This translates into CASSQFGGSEAFF.

The chain combines TRBV15 with TRBJ2-7; 7 bases are a match to TRBD2. With V trimmed by 0 bases and J by 6 bases, 2 bases remained unmatched. This CDR3 is 13 amino acids long. Germline loops: CDR1 LNHNV, CDR2 YYDKDF (reference sequence). The DNA for the CDR3 is TGTGCCACCAGCAGAGAAGCGGGGTTCGAGCAGTACTTC. It yields the protein CATSREAGFEQYF.

The rearrangement uses TRBV25-1 and TRBJ1-1; 7 bases map to TRBD1. With 5 bases clipped from V and 1 base from J, the junction kept 16 bases outside the gene matches. This CDR3 has 18 amino acids. The germline V gene encodes CDR1 MGHDK and CDR2 SYGVNS. The CDR3 DNA is TGTGCCAGCAGTCGCCAGACAGGGATTGGAAAATGGAACACTGAAGCTTTCTTT. Amino acids: CASSRQTGIGKWNTEAFF.

The chain recombines TRBV20-1 with TRBJ2-7; D possibly corresponds to TRBD1 (6 bases). The CDR3 extends over 14 amino acids. Per germline, CDR1 DFQATT and CDR2 SNEGSKA (reference sequence). The germline V and J ends were trimmed by 3 bases and 0 bases, with 12 bases remaining between them. The CDR3 sequence: CSASAQGHSYEQYF. DNA of the CDR3: TGCAGTGCTAGTGCGCAGGGGCACTCCTACGAGCAGTACTTC.

The chain couples TRBV12-5 to TRBJ1-5; D might be TRBD1 (6 bases). Trimming stripped 8 bases from V and 9 bases from J, with 17 bases between. The CDR3 loop spans 13 amino acids. CDR1 and CDR2 from the germline V gene are LGHNT and FRNRAP. CDR3: CASQLQGSGPQHF. As DNA, the CDR3 is TGTGCTAGTCAACTTCAGGGGTCCGGGCCCCAGCATTTT.

J is TRBJ1-1 and V is TRBV28; 8 bases map to TRBD1. Germline trimming cut 5 bases from V and 8 bases from J; bases unmatched to any gene: 13. The CDR3 contains 15 residues. Germline assignment: CDR1 MDHEN and CDR2 SYDVKM. The CDR3 bases are TGTGCCAGCAGTCTCGAGGCAGGGGGCGGCCAAGAAGCTTTCTTT. Protein product: CASSLEAGGGQEAFF.

This chain connects TRBV14 to TRBJ2-3; 8 nucleotides agree with TRBD2. The junction had 7 bases not matched to a gene; V was cut back by 5 bases and J by 3 bases. The CDR3 has 15 residues. From germline, CDR1 is SGHDN and CDR2 FVKESK. CDR3: CASSFGGATTDTQYF. The CDR3 nucleotides read TGTGCCAGCAGCTTCGGGGGGGCAACAACAGATACGCAGTATTTT.

The rearrangement links TRBV7-2 to TRBJ1-2; 8 positions match TRBD1. The V gene end was trimmed by 5 bases and the J gene end by 3 bases; junction bases not matched to a gene: 8. Germline CDR1 SGHTA, CDR2 FQGNSA. There are 15 residues in the CDR3. The CDR3 spells CASSLRQGTDYGYTF. CDR3 sequence (DNA): TGTGCCAGCAGCCTCCGACAGGGGACCGACTATGGCTACACCTTC.

This clone showed up just once. The V gene is TRBV10-3, the J gene TRBJ1-2; D is perhaps TRBD1 (6 bases). Between the trimmed V and J ends, which lost 0 bases and 6 bases, there was a span of 11 bases. The CDR3 sequence is 14 residues long. Germline-derived CDR1 and CDR2 are ENHRY and SYGVKD. CDR3 amino acids: CAISESRGVDGYTF. The DNA of the CDR3 is TGTGCCATCAGTGAGTCCAGGGGAGTGGATGGCTACACCTTC.

The V gene is TRBV27, the J gene TRBJ1-1, with 7 positions matching TRBD1. Losses at the gene ends were 5 bases for V and 5 bases for J; bases not matched to a gene: 5. This CDR3 has 13 amino acids. CDR1 and CDR2 (germline): MNHEY, SMNVEV (reference sequence). The CDR3 nucleotides are TGTGCCAGCAGTACCCCGGGACAGACTGAAGCTTTCTTT. Translating gives CASSTPGQTEAFF.

The CDR3 is CASSQSGQRAVNTEAFF. CDR3 bases: TGCGCCAGCAGCCAATCTGGACAGAGGGCCGTGAACACTGAAGCTTTCTTT. J is TRBJ1-1 and V is TRBV4-1; D is perhaps TRBD1 (6 bases). V was cut by 2 bases and J by 0 bases, with 16 bases left in between. Germline lookup yields CDR1 MGHRA and CDR2 YSYEKL. This CDR3 is 17 amino acids long.

The gene calls are TRBV4-2 and TRBJ2-2; D may be TRBD2 (6 bases). The CDR3 totals 17 residues. Trimming removed 1 base from V and 4 bases from J, with 16 bases in between. Germline V gene lookup returns CDR1 LGHNA and CDR2 YNFKEQ. The CDR3 coding sequence is TGTGCCAGCAGCCAAGGAGGGACGGGACTCTCCACCGGGGAGCTGTTTTTT. Its translation: CASSQGGTGLSTGELFF.

The chain links TRBV10-1 to TRBJ2-5; TRBD2 agrees at 8 bases. The CDR3 is 14 residues long. Germline values: CDR1 WNHNN, CDR2 SYGVQD (reference sequence). With V trimmed by 6 bases and J by 4 bases, 7 bases remained unmatched. CDR3 DNA sequence: TGCGCCAGCAGGGCCGGGGGGGCCGGAGAGACCCAGTACTTC. Its protein is CASRAGGAGETQYF.

The rearrangement links TRBV5-8 to TRBJ2-3, with 13 bases matching TRBD2. The germline CDR1 and CDR2 sequences are SGHTS and YDEGEE. V gave up 4 bases and J gave up 4 bases; unmatched junction bases: 3. There are 15 residues in the CDR3. CDR3: CASSPGLAGPDTQYF. DNA for the CDR3: TGTGCCAGCAGCCCGGGACTAGCGGGGCCAGATACGCAGTATTTT.

CDR3 nucleotide sequence: TGTGCCATCAGTGGGGACGCTGCGGGGTCACCCCTCCACTTT. It encodes CAISGDAAGSPLHF. The V call is TRBV10-3, the J call TRBJ1-6; D is perhaps TRBD1 (5 bases). From germline, CDR1 is ENHRY and CDR2 SYGVKD. This CDR3 contains 14 residues. V was pared by 4 bases and J by 10 bases, with 14 bases between.

The chain couples TRBV7-9 to TRBJ1-2, with TRBD1 identical over 7 bases. The CDR3 is 13 residues long. The germline V gene encodes CDR1 SEHNR and CDR2 FQNEAQ (reference sequence). V lost 4 bases and J lost 7; bases outside the gene matches: 6. CDR3 in DNA: TGTGCCAGCAGCTCCAGGGGGGAGCGTGGCTACACCTTC. Amino acids: CASSSRGERGYTF.

V usage is TRBV5-1 and J usage is TRBJ2-1; 7 bases map to TRBD2. The CDR3 has 15 residues. The V and J ends lost 7 bases and 2 bases, in that order; junction bases with no gene match: 9. CDR1 SGHRS and CDR2 YFSETQ come from the germline V gene. CDR3 residues: CASAGSGTTYNEQFF. As DNA, the CDR3 is TGCGCCAGCGCGGGATCCGGGACTACCTACAATGAGCAGTTCTTC.

This clone was seen more than once but under ten times. V gene TRBV5-1 combines with J gene TRBJ1-1, with a tentative D call TRBD1 (6 bases). The germline V gene has CDR1 SGHRS and CDR2 YFSETQ. The CDR3 is 14 residues long. Trimming removed 1 base at V and 3 bases at J, with 10 bases between. The CDR3 region has the DNA TGCGCCAGCAGCTTGCAGGGGTCGGACACTGAAGCTTTCTTT. Protein: CASSLQGSDTEAFF.

For this clone: This CDR3 is also generated by other DNA sequences in the sample. The chain links TRBV7-9 to TRBJ1-2; D possibly corresponds to TRBD1 (5 bases). CDR3 size: 13 residues. Germline CDR1 and CDR2: SEHNR and FQNEAQ (reference sequence). V was clipped by 1 base and J by 4 bases, with 7 bases between them. The CDR3 loop is CASSLGGGYGYTF. The CDR3 coding sequence is TGTGCCAGCAGCTTAGGCGGGGGCTATGGCTACACCTTC.

The CDR3 coding sequence is TGTGCCAGCAGTGTAACCTCGGGACTTCTTTCCCATGAGCAGTTCTTC. This encodes CASSVTSGLLSHEQFF. The chain combines TRBV25-1 with TRBJ2-1, with D perhaps matching TRBD2 (6 bases). Per the germline V gene, CDR1 is MGHDK and CDR2 is SYGVNS. The CDR3 contains 16 residues. V was clipped by 4 bases and J by 8 bases, with 21 bases between them.